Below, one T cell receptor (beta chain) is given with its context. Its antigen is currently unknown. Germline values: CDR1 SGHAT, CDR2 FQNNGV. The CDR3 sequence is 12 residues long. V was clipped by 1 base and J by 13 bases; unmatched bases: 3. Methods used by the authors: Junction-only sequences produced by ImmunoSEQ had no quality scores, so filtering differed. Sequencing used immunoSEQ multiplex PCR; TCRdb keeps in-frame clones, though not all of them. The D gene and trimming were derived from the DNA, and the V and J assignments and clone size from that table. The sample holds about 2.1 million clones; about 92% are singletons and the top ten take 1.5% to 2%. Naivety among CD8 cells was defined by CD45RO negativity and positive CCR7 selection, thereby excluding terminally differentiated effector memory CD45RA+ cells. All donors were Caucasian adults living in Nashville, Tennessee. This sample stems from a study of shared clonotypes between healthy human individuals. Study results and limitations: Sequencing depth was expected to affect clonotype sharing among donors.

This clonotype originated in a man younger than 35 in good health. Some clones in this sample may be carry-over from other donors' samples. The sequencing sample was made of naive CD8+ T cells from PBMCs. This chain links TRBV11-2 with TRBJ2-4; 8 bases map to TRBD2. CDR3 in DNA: TGTGCCAGCAGCTTAGTCGAGCGGGGGCAGTACTTC. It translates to CASSLVERGQYF.